This T cell receptor beta chain was retrieved from a study of blood T cell repertoires in COVID-19. In the study overall: T cells, B-cell-depleted T cells, or PBMCs provided the cDNA or gDNA that served as material.

CDR1 is MNHEY, CDR2 SVGAGI, per germline. The CDR3 has 14 amino acids. Trimming cost V 6 bases and J 1 base; bases outside gene matches: 3. In the original processing: Amplified reference gene primers provided the basis for estimating nucleated cell counts. Sequenced by immunoSEQ multiplex PCR; TCRdb stores in-frame clones only, minus some. V and J calls and clone size are those listed in that table; D and trimming were worked out from the DNA. This table holds 150,000 to 200,000 clones, 81% found once. This receptor was taken from a woman in her 40s with COVID-19, enrolled during active disease. V is TRBV6-5 and J is TRBJ2-5, with 9 bases that match TRBD1. The sample taken for sequencing was peripheral blood. DNA for the CDR3: TGTGCCAGCAGAGGACAGGGGTTCCAAGAGACCCAGTACTTC. Its translation: CASRGQGFQETQYF.